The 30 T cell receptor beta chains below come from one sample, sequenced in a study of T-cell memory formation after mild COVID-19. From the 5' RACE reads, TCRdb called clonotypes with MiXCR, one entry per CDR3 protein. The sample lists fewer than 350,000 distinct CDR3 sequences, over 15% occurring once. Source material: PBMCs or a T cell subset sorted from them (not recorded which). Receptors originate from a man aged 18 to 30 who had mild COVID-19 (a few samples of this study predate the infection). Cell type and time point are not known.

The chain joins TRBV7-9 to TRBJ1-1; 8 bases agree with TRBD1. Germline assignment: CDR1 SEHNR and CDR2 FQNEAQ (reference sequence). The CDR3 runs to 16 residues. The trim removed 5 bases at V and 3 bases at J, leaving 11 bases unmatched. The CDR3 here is CASSTPGGALDTEAFF. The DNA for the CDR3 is TGTGCCAGCAGCACCCCAGGGGGCGCACTGGACACTGAAGCTTTCTTT.

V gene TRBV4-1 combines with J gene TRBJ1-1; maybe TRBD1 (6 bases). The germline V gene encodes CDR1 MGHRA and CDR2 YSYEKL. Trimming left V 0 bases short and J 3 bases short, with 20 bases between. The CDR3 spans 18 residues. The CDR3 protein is CASSQDRGAGYFHTEAFF. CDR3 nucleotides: TGCGCCAGCAGCCAAGATCGGGGGGCAGGTTATTTCCACACTGAAGCTTTCTTT.

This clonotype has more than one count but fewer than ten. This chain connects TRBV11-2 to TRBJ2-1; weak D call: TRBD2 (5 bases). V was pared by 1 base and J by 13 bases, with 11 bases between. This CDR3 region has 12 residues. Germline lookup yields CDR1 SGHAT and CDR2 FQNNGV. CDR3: CASSLVAGLQFF. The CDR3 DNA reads TGTGCCAGCAGCTTAGTAGCAGGACTCCAGTTCTTC.

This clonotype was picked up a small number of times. The CDR3 sequence is CATSDLRGTGELFF. For the CDR3, the DNA is TGTGCCACCAGTGATTTAAGAGGGACCGGGGAGCTGTTTTTT. The chain couples TRBV24-1 to TRBJ2-2; D possibly corresponds to TRBD2 (5 bases). The V and J ends lost 1 base and 5 bases respectively, with 7 bases between them. The CDR3 totals 14 residues. Germline lookup yields CDR1 KGHDR and CDR2 SFDVKD.

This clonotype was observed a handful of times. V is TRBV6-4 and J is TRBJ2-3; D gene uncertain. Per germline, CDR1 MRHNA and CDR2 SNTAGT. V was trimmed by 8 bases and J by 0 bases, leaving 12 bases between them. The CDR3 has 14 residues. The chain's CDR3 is CASYSRFSTDTQYF. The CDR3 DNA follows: TGTGCCAGCTATAGCCGTTTCAGCACAGATACGCAGTATTTT.

The CDR3 region is CASTRIPGYDNYGYTF. Here the CDR3 DNA reads TGTGCCAGCACCCGCATTCCAGGGTATGATAACTATGGCTACACCTTC. The rearrangement joins TRBV5-5 to TRBJ1-2; possibly TRBD1 for D (5 bases). The CDR3 has 16 residues. Per the germline V gene, CDR1 is SGHKS and CDR2 is YYEKEE (reference sequence). Deletions cut 6 bases from V and 1 base from J, with 19 bases between.

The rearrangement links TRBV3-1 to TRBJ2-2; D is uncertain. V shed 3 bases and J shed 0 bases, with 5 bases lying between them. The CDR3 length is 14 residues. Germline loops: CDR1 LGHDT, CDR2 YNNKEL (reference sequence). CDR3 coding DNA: TGTGCCAGCAGCCAGGGCCCGAACACCGGGGAGCTGTTTTTT. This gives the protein CASSQGPNTGELFF. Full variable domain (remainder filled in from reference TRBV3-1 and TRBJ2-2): DTAVSQTPKYLVTQMGNDKSIKCEQNLGHDTMYWYKQDSKKFLKIMFSYNNKELIINETVPNRFSPKSPDKAHLNLHINSLELGDSAVYFCASSQGPNTGELFFGEGSRLTVL.

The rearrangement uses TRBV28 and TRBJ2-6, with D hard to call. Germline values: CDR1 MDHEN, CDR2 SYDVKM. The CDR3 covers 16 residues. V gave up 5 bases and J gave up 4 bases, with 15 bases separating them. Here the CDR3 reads CASSPAAESGANVLTF. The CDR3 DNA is TGTGCCAGCAGTCCGGCGGCCGAGAGCGGGGCCAACGTCCTGACTTTC.

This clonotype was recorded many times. The CDR3 nucleotides read TGTGCCAGCAGTTACCGGGGTAGCACAGATACGCAGTATTTT. Amino acids: CASSYRGSTDTQYF. This sequence joins TRBV6-5 and TRBJ2-3; D possibly corresponds to TRBD2 (5 bases). The ends were cut back, 2 bases at V and 0 bases at J, with 6 bases in the middle. The V gene's germline CDR1 is MNHEY and CDR2 SVGAGI. CDR3 length: 14 residues.

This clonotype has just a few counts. CDR3 sequence: CASSKEQGNEQYV. Written as DNA, the CDR3 is TGTGCCAGCAGCAAAGAACAGGGGAACGAGCAGTACGTC. The V gene is TRBV21-1, the J gene TRBJ2-7; TRBD1, the table's D call, was not compared with the DNA. TRBV21-1 is marked as a pseudogene. This CDR3 spans 13 amino acids.

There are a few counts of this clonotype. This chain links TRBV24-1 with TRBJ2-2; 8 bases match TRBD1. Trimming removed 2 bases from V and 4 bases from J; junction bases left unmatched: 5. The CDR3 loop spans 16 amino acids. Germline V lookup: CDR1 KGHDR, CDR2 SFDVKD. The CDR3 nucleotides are TGTGCCACCAGTGATTCACTTCAGGGGGCCACCGGGGAGCTGTTTTTT. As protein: CATSDSLQGATGELFF.

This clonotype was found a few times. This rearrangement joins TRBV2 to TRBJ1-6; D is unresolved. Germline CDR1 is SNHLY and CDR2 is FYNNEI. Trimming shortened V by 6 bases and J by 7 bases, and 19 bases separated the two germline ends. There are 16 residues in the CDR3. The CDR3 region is CASRPDGLQLNSPLHF. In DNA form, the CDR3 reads TGTGCCAGCAGACCGGACGGCCTTCAGCTCAATTCACCCCTCCACTTT. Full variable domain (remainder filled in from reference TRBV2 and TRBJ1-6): EPEVTQTPSHQVTQMGQEVILRCVPISNHLYFYWYRQILGQKVEFLVSFYNNEISEKSEIFDDQFSVERPDGSNFTLKIRSTKLEDSAMYFCASRPDGLQLNSPLHFGNGTRLTVT.

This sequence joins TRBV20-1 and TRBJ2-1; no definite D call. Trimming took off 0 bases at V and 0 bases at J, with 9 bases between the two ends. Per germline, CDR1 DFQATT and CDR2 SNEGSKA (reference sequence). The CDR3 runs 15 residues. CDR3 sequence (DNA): TGCAGTGCTAGAGATCTGGCGAGCTCCTACAATGAGCAGTTCTTC. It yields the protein CSARDLASSYNEQFF.

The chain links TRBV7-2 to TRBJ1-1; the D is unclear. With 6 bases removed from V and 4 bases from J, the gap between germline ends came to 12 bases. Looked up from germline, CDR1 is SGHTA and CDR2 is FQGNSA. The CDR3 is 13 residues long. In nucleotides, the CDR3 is TGTGCCAGCAGAGGCTCGACCCCCACTGAAGCTTTCTTT. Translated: CASRGSTPTEAFF.

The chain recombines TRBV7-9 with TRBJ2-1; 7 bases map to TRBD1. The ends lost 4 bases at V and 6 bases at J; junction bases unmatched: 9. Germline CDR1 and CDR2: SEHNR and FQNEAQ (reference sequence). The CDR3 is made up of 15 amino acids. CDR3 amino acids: CASSSPDRLGNEQFF. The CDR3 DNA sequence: TGTGCCAGCAGCTCTCCGGACAGGCTTGGCAATGAGCAGTTCTTC.

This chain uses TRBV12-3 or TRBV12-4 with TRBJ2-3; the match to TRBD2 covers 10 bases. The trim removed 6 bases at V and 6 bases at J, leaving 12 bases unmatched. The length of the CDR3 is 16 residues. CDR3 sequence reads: CASSLMTSGFLDTQYF. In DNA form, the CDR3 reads TGTGCCAGCAGCCTTATGACTAGCGGGTTTTTGGATACGCAGTATTTT.

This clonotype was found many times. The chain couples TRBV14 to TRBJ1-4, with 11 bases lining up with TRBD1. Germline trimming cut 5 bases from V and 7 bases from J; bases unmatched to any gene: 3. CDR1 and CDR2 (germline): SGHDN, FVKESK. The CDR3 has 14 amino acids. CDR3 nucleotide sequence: TGTGCCAGCAGCGTAGGGACAGGGGGTGAAAAACTGTTTTTT. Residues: CASSVGTGGEKLFF.

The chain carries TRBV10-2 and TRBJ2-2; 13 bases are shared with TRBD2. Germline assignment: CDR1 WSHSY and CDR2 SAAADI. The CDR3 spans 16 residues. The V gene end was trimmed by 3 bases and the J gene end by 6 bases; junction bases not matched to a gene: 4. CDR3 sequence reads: CASSDTSGGVAGELFF. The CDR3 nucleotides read TGCGCCAGCAGTGACACTAGCGGGGGGGTGGCCGGGGAGCTGTTTTTT.

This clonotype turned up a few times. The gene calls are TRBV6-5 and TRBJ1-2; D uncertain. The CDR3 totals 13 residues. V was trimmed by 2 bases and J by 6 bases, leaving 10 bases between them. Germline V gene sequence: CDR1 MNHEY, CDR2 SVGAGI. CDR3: CASSYGSRNGYTF. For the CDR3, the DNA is TGTGCCAGCAGTTACGGGTCTCGGAATGGCTACACCTTC.

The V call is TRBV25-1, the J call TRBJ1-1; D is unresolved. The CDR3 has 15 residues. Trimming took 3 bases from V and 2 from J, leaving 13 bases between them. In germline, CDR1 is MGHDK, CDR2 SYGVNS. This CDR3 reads CASSDPHSFNTEAFF. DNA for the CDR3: TGTGCCAGCAGTGACCCTCACAGCTTTAACACTGAAGCTTTCTTT.

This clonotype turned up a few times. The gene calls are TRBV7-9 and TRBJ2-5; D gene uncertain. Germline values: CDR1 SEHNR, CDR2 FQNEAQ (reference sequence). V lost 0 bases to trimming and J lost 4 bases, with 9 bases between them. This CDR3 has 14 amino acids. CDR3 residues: CASSLALVSETQYF. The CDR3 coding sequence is TGTGCCAGCAGCTTAGCATTAGTTTCAGAGACCCAGTACTTC.

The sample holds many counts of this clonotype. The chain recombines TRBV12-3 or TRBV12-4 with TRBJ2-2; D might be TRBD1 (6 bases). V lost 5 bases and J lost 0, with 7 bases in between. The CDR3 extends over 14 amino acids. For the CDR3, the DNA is TGTGCCAGCAGTCGGACAGCGAACACCGGGGAGCTGTTTTTT. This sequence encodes CASSRTANTGELFF.

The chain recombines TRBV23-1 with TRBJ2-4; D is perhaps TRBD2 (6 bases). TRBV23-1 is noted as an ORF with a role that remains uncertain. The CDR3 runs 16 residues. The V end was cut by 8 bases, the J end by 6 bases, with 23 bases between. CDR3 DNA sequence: TGCGCCAGCCCCGACGACCGGGGGACGAAGGCAAACATTCAGTACTTC. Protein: CASPDDRGTKANIQYF.

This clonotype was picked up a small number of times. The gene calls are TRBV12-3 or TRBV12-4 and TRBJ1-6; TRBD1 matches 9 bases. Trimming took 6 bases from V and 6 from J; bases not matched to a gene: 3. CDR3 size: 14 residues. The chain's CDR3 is CASSWTGVNSPLHF. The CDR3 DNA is TGTGCCAGCAGCTGGACAGGGGTTAATTCACCCCTCCACTTT.

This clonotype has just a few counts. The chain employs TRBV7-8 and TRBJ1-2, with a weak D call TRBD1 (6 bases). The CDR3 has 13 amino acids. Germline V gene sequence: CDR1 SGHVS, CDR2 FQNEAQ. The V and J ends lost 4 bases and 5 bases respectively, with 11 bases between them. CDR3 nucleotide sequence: TGTGCCAGCAGCTGGGGGCCGCTATATGGCTACACCTTC. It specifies CASSWGPLYGYTF.

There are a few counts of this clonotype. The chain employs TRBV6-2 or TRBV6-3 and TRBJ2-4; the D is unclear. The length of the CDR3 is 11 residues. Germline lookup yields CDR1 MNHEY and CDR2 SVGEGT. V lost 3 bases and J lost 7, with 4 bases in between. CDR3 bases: TGTGCCAGCAGTTATAGGAACATTCAGTACTTC. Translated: CASSYRNIQYF.

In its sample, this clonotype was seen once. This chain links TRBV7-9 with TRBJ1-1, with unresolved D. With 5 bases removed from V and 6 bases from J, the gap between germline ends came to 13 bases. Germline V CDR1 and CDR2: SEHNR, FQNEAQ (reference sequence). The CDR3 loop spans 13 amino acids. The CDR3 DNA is TGTGCCAGCAGCGTTAGGGTTCGCCCTGAAGCTTTCTTT. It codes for CASSVRVRPEAFF. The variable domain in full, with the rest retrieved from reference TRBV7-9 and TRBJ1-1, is DTGVSQNPRHKITKRGQNVTFRCDPISEHNRLYWYRQTLGQGPEFLTYFQNEAQLEKSRLLSDRFSAERPKGSFSTLEIQRTEQGDSAMYLCASSVRVRPEAFFGQGTRLTVV.

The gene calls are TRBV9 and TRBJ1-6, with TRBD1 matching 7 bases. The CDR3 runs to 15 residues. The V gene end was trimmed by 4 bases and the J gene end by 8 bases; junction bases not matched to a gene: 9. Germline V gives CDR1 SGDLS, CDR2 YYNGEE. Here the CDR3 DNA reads TGTGCCAGCAGCAGACAGGGTTTTGGCGATTCACCCCTCCACTTT. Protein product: CASSRQGFGDSPLHF.

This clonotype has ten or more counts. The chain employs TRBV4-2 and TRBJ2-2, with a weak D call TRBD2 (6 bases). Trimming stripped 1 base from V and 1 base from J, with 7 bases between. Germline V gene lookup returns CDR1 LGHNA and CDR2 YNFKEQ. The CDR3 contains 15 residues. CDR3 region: CASSQVEGNTGELFF. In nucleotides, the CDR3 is TGTGCCAGCAGCCAAGTGGAGGGGAACACCGGGGAGCTGTTTTTT.

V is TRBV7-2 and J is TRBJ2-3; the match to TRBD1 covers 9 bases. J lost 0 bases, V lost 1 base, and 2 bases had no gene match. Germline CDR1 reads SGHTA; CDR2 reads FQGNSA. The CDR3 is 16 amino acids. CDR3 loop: CASSLVGTGSTDTQYF. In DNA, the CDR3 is TGTGCCAGCAGCTTAGTCGGGACAGGGAGCACAGATACGCAGTATTTT.